The rows below give T cell receptor beta chains drawn from one sample of a study of blood T cell repertoires in COVID-19. Clones were sequenced by immunoSEQ multiplex PCR, and TCRdb holds only the in-frame ones, with some missing. The table shows 95,000 to 150,000 clones, with about four fifths occurring only once. Sequencing used peripheral blood. Every receptor here comes from a man between 60 and 75 years old with acute or convalescent COVID-19. The CDR3 runs from the conserved cysteine through the conserved F or W. D genes are given only for firm matches. The size entry is marked missing in some rows and otherwise reads once, few, many or a size class.

V: TRBV19; J: TRBJ2-5; size: few; D: TRBD2; DNA: TGTGCCAGTAGCTTAGCGGGAGGGGAAGAGACCCAGTACTTC; CDR3: CASSLAGGEETQYF
V: TRBV11-2; J: TRBJ1-6; size: once; D: .; DNA: TGTGCCAGCAGCGCCCGCCCGGCCTATAATTCACCCCTCCACTTT; CDR3: CASSARPAYNSPLHF
V: TRBV2; J: TRBJ2-7; size: .; D: TRBD1; DNA: TGTGCCAGCCGACAGGGGCCTTCCTACGAGCAGTACTTC; CDR3: CASRQGPSYEQYF
V: TRBV29-1; J: TRBJ1-2; size: .; D: .; DNA: TGCAGCGTTGGAGGAGAGTATGGCTACACCTTC; CDR3: CSVGGEYGYTF
V: TRBV2; J: TRBJ1-5; size: .; D: .; DNA: TGTGCCAGCAGTGAAGTCACAGACAATCAGCCCCAGCATTTT; CDR3: CASSEVTDNQPQHF
V: TRBV28; J: TRBJ2-2; size: .; D: TRBD1; DNA: TGTGCCAGCAGTTTATGGTTAGGGGGCGCCGGGGAGCTGTTTTTT; CDR3: CASSLWLGGAGELFF
V: TRBV6-5; J: TRBJ1-2; size: .; D: TRBD1; DNA: TGTGCCACGATTTTAGGGGCAGGGGGTAACTATGGCTACACCTTC; CDR3: CATILGAGGNYGYTF
V: TRBV10-3; J: TRBJ2-1; size: .; D: .; DNA: TGTGCCATCAGAAGTGGAGGTACTAGCCCTAACGATGAGCAGTTCTTC; CDR3: CAIRSGGTSPNDEQFF
V: TRBV28; J: TRBJ1-6; size: .; D: .; DNA: TGTGCCAGCAGACTCCCCGGAACAGGGACCAATTCACCCCTCCACTTT; CDR3: CASRLPGTGTNSPLHF
V: TRBV7-3; J: TRBJ2-3; size: .; D: .; DNA: TGTGCCAGCAGCTTAACTCGGCAGGGAAGCACAGATACGCAGTATTTT; CDR3: CASSLTRQGSTDTQYF
V: TRBV4-1; J: TRBJ1-2; size: .; D: .; DNA: TGCGCCAGCAGCCAACATCAGCGGGGGGACTATGGCTACACCTTC; CDR3: CASSQHQRGDYGYTF
V: TRBV28; J: TRBJ2-7; size: .; D: .; DNA: TGTGCCAGCAGTTTACAGGGTCGGCAGTACTTC; CDR3: CASSLQGRQYF
V: TRBV5-8; J: TRBJ2-3; size: .; D: TRBD2; DNA: TGTGCCAGCAGCTTGGCTGGGACTAGCGAACCAACAGATACGCAGTATTTT; CDR3: CASSLAGTSEPTDTQYF
V: TRBV5-1; J: TRBJ2-2; size: .; D: TRBD1; DNA: TGCGCCAGCAGCTTTCAGGGGGCCAACACCGGGGAGCTGTTTTTT; CDR3: CASSFQGANTGELFF
V: TRBV6-6; J: TRBJ1-1; size: once; D: .; DNA: TGTGCCAGCAGGGCGAACACTGAAGCTTTCTTT; CDR3: CASRANTEAFF
V: TRBV9; J: TRBJ1-1; size: .; D: .; DNA: TGTGCCAGCAGCGTAGAACCCCAGGAGAACACTGAAGCTTTCTTT; CDR3: CASSVEPQENTEAFF
V: TRBV7-2; J: TRBJ2-7; size: .; D: TRBD2; DNA: TGTGCCAGCAGCGCCCCTAGCGGGTCGAGGGACGAGCAGTACTTC; CDR3: CASSAPSGSRDEQYF
V: TRBV5-1; J: TRBJ1-2; size: .; D: TRBD1; DNA: TGCGCCAGCAGCCTACACAGGGGGCAGGGTAACTATGGCTACACCTTC; CDR3: CASSLHRGQGNYGYTF
V: TRBV19; J: TRBJ2-7; size: .; D: TRBD2; DNA: TGTGCCAGTAGTAAAGGACTAGCGGGAGAATCCTACGAGCAGTACTTC; CDR3: CASSKGLAGESYEQYF
V: TRBV11-3; J: TRBJ2-1; size: .; D: .; DNA: TGTGCCAGCAGTCCTGGACTAGGGGGACACAATGAGCAGTTCTTC; CDR3: CASSPGLGGHNEQFF